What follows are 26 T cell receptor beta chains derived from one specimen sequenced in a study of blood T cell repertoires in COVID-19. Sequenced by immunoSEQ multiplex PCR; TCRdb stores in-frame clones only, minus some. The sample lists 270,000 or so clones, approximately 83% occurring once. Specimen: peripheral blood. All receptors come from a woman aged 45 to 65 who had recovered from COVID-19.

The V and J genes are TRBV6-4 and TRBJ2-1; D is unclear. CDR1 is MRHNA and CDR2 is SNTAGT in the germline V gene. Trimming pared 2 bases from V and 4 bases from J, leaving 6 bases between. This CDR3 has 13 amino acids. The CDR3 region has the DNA TGTGCCAGCAGTGACAGCTCTTACAATGAGCAGTTCTTC. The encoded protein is CASSDSSYNEQFF.

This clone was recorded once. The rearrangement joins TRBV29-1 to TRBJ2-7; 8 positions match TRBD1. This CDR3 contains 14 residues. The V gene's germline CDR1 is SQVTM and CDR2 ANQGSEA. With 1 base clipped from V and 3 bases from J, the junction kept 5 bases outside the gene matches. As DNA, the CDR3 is TGCAGCGTTGAAGCCGACAGGGGAATCTACGAGCAGTACTTC. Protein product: CSVEADRGIYEQYF.

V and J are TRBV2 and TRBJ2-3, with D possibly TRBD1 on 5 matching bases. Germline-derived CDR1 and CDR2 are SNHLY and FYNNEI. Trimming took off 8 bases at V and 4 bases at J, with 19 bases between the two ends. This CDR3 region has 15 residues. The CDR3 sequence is CASGASALAADTQYF. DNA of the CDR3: TGTGCCAGCGGGGCCTCTGCGCTGGCGGCAGATACGCAGTATTTT.

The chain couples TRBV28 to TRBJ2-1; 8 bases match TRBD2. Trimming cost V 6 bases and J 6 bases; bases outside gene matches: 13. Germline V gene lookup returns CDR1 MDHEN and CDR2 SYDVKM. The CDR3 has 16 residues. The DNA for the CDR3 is TGTGCCAGCAGGGGGGGGGAGAGCGGGAGTATCAATGAGCAGTTCTTC. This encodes CASRGGESGSINEQFF.

CDR3 amino acids: CASSPQGATYGYTF. DNA for the CDR3: TGTGCCAGCTCACCCCAGGGGGCCACCTATGGCTACACCTTC. This sequence joins TRBV18 and TRBJ1-2; 8 nucleotides line up with TRBD1. Germline V CDR1 and CDR2: KGHSH, LQKENI. Trimming cost V 3 bases and J 4 bases; bases outside gene matches: 4. The CDR3 consists of 14 residues.

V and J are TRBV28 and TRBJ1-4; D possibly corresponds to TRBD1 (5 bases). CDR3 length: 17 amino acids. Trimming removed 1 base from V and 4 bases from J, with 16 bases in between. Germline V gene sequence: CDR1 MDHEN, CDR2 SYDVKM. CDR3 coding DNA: TGTGCCAGCAGTTTATCCCCCATGACAGCCCTTAATGAAAAACTGTTTTTT. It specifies CASSLSPMTALNEKLFF.

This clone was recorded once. CDR3 bases: TGTGCCAGTAGTGCAGTGGACCCCCGGGAGGATACGCAGTATTTT. As protein: CASSAVDPREDTQYF. This chain joins TRBV19 and TRBJ2-3, with a weak D call TRBD2 (6 bases). The CDR3 loop spans 15 amino acids. Germline CDR1 reads LNHDA; CDR2 reads SQIVND (reference sequence). Trimming shortened V by 5 bases and J by 6 bases, and 18 bases separated the two germline ends.

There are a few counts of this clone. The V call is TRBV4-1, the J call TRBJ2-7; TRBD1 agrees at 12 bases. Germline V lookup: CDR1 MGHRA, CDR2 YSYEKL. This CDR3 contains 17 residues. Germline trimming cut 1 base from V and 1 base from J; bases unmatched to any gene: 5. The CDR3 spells CASSQGVGQGASYEQYF. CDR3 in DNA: TGCGCCAGCAGCCAAGGGGTGGGACAGGGGGCATCCTACGAGCAGTACTTC.

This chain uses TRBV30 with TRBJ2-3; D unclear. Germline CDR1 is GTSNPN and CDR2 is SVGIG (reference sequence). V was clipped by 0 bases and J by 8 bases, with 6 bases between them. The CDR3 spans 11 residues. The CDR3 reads CAWSVQSTQYF. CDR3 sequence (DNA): TGTGCCTGGAGTGTACAGAGTACGCAGTATTTT.

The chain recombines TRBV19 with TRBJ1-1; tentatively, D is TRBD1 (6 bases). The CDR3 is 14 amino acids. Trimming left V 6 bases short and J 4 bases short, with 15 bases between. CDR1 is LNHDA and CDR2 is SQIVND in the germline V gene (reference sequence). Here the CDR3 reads CASRSSRGSTEAFF. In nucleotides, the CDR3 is TGTGCCAGTAGGTCCAGTAGGGGGTCCACTGAAGCTTTCTTT. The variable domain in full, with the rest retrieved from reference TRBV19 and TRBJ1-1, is DGGITQSPKYLFRKEGQNVTLSCEQNLNHDAMYWYRQDPGQGLRLIYYSQIVNDFQKGDIAEGYSVSREKKESFPLTVTSAQKNPTAFYLCASRSSRGSTEAFFGQGTRLTVV.

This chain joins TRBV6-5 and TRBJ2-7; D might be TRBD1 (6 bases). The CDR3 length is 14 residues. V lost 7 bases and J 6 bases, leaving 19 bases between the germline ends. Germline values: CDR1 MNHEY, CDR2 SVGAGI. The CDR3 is CASTPGHLRSEQYF. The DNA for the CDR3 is TGTGCCAGCACCCCGGGACACCTTCGGTCCGAGCAGTACTTC.

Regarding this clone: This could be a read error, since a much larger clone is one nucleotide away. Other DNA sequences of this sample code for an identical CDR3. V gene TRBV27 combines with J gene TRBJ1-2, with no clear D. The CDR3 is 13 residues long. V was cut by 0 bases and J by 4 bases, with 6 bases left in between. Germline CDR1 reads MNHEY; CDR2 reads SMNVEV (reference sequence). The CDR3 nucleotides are TGTGCCAGCAGTTTATCAGGACTCTATGGCTACACCTTC. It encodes CASSLSGLYGYTF.

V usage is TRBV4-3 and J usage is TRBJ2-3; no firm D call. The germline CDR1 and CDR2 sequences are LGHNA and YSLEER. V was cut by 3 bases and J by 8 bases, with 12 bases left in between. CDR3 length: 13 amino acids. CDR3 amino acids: CASSHDPGSTQYF. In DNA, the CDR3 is TGCGCCAGCAGCCACGACCCGGGTTCTACGCAGTATTTT.

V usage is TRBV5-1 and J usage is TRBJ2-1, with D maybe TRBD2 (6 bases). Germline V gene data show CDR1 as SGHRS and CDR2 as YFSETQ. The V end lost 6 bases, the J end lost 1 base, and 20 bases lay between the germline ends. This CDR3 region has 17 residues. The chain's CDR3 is CASMERLVGGSYNEQFF. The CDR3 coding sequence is TGCGCCAGCATGGAAAGGTTGGTTGGGGGGTCCTACAATGAGCAGTTCTTC.

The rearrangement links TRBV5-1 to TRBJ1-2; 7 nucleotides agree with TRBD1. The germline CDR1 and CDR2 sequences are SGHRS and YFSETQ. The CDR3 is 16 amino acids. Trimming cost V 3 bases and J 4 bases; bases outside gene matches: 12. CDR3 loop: CASSSTTGAVSYGYTF. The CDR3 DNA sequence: TGCGCCAGCAGCTCAACTACAGGGGCCGTATCCTATGGCTACACCTTC.

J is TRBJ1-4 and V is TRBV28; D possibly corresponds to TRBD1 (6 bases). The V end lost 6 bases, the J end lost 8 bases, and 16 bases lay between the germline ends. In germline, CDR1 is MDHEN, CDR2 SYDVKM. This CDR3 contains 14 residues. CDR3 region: CASRNRVRGEKLFF. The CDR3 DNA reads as TGTGCCAGCAGGAACAGGGTCCGAGGGGAAAAACTGTTTTTT.

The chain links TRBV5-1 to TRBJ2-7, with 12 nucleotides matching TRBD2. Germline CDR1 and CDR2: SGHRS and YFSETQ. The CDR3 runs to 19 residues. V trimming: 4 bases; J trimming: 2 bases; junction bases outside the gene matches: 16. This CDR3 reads CASSQILLAGGSHPYEQYF. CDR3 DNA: TGCGCCAGCAGCCAAATACTACTAGCGGGGGGCTCACACCCCTACGAGCAGTACTTC.

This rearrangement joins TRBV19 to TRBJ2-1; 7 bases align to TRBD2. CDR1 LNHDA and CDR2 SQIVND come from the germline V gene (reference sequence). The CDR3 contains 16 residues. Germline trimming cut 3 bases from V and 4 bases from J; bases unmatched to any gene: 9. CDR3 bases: TGTGCCAGTAGTATCCTCGACGGGAGGACTTACAATGAGCAGTTCTTC. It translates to CASSILDGRTYNEQFF.

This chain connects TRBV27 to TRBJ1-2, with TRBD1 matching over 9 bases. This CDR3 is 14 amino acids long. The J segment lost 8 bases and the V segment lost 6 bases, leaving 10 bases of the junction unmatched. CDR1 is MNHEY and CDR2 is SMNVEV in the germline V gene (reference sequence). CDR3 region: CASSHGQGIDGYTF. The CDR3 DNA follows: TGTGCCAGCAGCCACGGACAGGGGATAGACGGCTACACCTTC.

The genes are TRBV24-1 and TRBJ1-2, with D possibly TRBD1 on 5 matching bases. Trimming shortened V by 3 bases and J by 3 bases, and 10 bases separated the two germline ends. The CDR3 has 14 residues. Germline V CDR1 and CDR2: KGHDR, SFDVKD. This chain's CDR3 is CATSDVSGDYGYTF. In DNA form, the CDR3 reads TGTGCCACCAGTGATGTTTCGGGGGACTATGGCTACACCTTC.

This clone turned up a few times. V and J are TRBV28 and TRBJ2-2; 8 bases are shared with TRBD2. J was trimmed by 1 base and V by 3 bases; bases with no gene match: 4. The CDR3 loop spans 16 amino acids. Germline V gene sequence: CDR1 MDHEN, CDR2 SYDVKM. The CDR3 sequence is CASSLAGGLNTGELFF. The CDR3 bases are TGTGCCAGCAGTTTGGCGGGGGGCTTGAACACCGGGGAGCTGTTTTTT.

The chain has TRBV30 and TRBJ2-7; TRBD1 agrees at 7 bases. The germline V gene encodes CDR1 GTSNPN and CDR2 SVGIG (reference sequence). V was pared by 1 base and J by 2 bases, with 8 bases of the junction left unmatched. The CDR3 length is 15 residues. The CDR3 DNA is TGTGCCTGGAGTGCGACAGGGACAATGACCTACGAGCAGTACTTC. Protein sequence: CAWSATGTMTYEQYF.

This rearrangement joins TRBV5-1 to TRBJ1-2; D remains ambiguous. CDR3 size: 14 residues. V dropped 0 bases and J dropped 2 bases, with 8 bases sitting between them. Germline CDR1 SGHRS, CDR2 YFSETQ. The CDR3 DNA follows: TGCGCCAGCAGCTTGGCTCGGGGAAACTATGGCTACACCTTC. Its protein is CASSLARGNYGYTF.

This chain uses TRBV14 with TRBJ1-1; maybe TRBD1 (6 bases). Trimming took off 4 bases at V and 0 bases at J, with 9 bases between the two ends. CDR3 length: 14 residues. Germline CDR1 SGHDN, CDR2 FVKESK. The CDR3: CASSRTAMNTEAFF. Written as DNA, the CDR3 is TGTGCCAGCAGCCGGACAGCCATGAACACTGAAGCTTTCTTT.

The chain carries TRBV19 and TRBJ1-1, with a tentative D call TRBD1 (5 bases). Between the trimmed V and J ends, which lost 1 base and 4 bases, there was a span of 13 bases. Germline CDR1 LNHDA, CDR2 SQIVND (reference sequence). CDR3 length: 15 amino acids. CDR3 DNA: TGTGCCAGTAGTATAGGACAGTCCGGGGGCACTGAAGCTTTCTTT. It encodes CASSIGQSGGTEAFF.

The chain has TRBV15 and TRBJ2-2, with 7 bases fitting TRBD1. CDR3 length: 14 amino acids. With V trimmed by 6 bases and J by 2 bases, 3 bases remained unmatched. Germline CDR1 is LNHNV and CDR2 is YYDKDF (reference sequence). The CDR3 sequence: CATRQGRNTGELFF. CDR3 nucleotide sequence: TGTGCCACCAGACAGGGGAGAAACACCGGGGAGCTGTTTTTT.